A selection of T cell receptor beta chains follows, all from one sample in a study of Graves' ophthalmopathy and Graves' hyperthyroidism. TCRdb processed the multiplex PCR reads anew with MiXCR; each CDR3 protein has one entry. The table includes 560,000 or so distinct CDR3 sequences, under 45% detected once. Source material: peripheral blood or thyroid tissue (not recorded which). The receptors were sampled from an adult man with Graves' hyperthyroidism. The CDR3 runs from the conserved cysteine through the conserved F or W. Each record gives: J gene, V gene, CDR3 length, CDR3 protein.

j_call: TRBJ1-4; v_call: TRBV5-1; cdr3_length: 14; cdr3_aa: CASSFGTPNEKLFF
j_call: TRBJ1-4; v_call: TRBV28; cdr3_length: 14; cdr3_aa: CASSLFGGGRSLFF
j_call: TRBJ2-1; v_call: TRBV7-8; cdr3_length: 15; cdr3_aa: CASSPGLAGELSQFF
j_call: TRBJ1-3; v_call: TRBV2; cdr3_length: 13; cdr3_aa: CASSEVTGNTTYF
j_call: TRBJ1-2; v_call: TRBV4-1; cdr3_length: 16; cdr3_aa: CASSQEDRSSNYGYTF
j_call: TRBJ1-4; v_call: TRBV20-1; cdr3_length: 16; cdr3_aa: CSASALGGPVSEKLFF
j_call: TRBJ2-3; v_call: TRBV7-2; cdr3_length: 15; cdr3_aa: CASSLDGGGIDTQYF
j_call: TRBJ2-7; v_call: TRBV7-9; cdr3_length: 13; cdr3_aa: CASSLVGDDERYF
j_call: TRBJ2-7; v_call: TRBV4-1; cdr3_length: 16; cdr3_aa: CASSQERSGAAYEQYF
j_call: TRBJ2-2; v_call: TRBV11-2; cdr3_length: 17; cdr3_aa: CASSIERDTWYTGELFF
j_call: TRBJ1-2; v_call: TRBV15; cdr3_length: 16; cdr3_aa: CATTTSLTGGGYGYTF
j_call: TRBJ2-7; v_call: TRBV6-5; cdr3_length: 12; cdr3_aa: CASKEAGREQYF
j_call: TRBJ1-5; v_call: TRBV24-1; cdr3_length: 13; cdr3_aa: CATSSPSGRPEHF
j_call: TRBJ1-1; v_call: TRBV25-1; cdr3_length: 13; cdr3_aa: CASRDRAAGEAFF
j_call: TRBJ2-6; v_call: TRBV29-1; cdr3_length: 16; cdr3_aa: CSVTGGKSSGANVLTF
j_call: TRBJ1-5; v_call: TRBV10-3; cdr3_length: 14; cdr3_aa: CASRRQGLDQPQHF
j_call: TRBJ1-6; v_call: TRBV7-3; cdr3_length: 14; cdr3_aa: CASSLIGDGSPLHF
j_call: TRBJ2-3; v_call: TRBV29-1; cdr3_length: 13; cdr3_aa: CSARQGGTDTQYF
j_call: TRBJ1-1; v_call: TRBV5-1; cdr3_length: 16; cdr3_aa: CASSLVGTGGFTEAFF
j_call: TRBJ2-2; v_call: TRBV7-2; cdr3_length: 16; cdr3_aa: CASRDNLGQGSGELFF
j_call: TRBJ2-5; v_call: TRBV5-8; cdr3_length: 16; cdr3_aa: CASSLGRQGAGETQYF
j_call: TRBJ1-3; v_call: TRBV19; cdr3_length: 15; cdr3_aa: CASSQRTGAGNTIYF
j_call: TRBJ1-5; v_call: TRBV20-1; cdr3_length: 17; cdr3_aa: CSATARDRAFLGQPQHF
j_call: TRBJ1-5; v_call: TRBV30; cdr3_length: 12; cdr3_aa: CAWRRQDQPQHF
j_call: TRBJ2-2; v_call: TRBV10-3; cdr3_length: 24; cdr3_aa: CAAQSHYATPGLAGSISNTGELFF
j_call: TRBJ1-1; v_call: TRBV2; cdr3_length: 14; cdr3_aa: CASSTGPGGTEAFF
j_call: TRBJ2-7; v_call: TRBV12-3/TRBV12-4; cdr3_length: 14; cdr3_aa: CASSLSHRGAEQYF
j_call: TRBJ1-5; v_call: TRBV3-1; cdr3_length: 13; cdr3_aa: CASSQGRYQPQHF
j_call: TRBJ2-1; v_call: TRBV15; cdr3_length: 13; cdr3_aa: CATSRVPYNEQFF
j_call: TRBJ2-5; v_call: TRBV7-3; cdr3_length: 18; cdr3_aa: CASSFSGLAGGYQETQYF